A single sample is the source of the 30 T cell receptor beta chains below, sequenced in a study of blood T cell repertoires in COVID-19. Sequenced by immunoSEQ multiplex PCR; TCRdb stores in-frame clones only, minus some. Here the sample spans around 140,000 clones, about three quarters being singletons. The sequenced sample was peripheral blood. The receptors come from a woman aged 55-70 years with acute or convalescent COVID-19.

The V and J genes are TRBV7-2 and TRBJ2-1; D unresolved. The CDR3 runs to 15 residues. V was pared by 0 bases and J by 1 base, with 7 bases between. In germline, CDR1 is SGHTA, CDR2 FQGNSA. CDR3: CASSLAYRSYNEQFF. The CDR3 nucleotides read TGTGCCAGCAGCTTAGCCTACCGTTCCTACAATGAGCAGTTCTTC.

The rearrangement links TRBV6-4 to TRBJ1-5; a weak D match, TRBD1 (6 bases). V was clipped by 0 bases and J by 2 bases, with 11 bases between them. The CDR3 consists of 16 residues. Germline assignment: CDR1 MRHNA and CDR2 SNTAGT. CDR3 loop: CASSDSKQGGNQPQHF. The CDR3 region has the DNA TGTGCCAGCAGTGACTCGAAACAGGGAGGCAATCAGCCCCAGCATTTT.

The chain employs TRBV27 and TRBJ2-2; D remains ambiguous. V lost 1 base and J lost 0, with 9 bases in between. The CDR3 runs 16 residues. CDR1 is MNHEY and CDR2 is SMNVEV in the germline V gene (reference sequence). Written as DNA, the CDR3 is TGTGCCAGCAGTTTATTGGGCAGTGCGAACACCGGGGAGCTGTTTTTT. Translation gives CASSLLGSANTGELFF.

DNA for the CDR3: TGTGCCAGCAGTGCGGGGTGGGAGCTGTTTTTT. This encodes CASSAGWELFF. The chain carries TRBV12-3 or TRBV12-4 and TRBJ2-2; perhaps TRBD2 as D (6 bases). With 5 bases removed from V and 9 bases from J, the gap between germline ends came to 7 bases. The CDR3 has 11 residues.

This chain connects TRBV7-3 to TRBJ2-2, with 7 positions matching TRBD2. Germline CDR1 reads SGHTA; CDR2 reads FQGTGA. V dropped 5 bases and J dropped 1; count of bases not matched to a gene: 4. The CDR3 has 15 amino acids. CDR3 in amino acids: CASSLIAGNTGELFF. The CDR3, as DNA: TGTGCCAGCAGCCTAATAGCGGGGAACACCGGGGAGCTGTTTTTT.

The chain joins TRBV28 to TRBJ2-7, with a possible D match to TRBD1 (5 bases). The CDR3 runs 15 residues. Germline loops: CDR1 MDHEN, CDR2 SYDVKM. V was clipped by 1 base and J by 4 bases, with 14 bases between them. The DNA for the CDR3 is TGTGCCAGCAGTTTATTGGGTTGGGGCAGATACGAGCAGTACTTC. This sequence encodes CASSLLGWGRYEQYF.

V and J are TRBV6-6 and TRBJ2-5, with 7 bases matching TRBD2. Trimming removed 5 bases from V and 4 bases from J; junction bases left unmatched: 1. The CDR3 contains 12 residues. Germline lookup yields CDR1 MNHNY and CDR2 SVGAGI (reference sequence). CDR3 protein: CASSAGAETQYF. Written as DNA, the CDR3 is TGTGCCAGCAGTGCGGGAGCAGAGACCCAGTACTTC.

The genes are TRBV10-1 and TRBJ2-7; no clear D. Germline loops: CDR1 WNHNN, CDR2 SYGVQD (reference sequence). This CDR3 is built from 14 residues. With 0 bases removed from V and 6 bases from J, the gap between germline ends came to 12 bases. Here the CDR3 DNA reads TGCGCCAGCAGTGAGTCGTTGTCCATGTCCGAGCAGTACTTC. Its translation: CASSESLSMSEQYF.

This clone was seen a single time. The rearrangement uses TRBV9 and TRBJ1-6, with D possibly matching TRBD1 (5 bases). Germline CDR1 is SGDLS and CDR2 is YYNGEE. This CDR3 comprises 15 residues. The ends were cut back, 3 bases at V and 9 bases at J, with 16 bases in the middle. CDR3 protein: CASSAGGGWGSPLHF. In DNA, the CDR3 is TGTGCCAGCAGCGCCGGCGGGGGTTGGGGTTCACCCCTCCACTTT.

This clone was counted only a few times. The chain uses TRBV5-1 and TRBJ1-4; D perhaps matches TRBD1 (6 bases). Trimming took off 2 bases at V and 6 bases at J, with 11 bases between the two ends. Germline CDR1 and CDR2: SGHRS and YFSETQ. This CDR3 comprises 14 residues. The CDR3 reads CASSFTGMDEKLFF. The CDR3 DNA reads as TGCGCCAGCAGCTTTACAGGGATGGATGAAAAACTGTTTTTT.

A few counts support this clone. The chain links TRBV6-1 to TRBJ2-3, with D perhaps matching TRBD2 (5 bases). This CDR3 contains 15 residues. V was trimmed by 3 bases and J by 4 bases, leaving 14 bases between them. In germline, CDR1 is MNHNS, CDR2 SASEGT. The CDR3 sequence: CASSDMPGSSDTQYF. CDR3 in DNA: TGTGCCAGCAGTGATATGCCGGGAAGCTCAGATACGCAGTATTTT.

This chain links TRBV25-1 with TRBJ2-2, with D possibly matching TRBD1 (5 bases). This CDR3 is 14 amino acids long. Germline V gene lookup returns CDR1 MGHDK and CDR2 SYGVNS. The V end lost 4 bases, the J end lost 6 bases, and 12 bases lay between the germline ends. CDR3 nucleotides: TGTGCCAGCAGTGTCCTAGACAGTGCCGGGGAGCTGTTTTTT. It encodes CASSVLDSAGELFF.

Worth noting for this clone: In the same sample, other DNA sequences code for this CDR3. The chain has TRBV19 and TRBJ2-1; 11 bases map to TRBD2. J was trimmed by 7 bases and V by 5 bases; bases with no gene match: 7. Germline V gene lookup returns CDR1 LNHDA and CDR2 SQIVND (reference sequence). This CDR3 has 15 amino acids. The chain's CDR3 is CASSQPRTSGNEQFF. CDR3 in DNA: TGTGCCAGTAGTCAACCGAGGACTAGCGGGAATGAGCAGTTCTTC.

CDR3 sequence: CASEAPHGYTF. The CDR3 nucleotides read TGTGCCAGTGAGGCACCTCATGGCTACACCTTC. The chain couples TRBV28 to TRBJ1-2, with unresolved D. The germline V and J ends were trimmed by 9 bases and 6 bases, with 11 bases remaining between them. The CDR3 extends over 11 amino acids. Per germline, CDR1 MDHEN and CDR2 SYDVKM.

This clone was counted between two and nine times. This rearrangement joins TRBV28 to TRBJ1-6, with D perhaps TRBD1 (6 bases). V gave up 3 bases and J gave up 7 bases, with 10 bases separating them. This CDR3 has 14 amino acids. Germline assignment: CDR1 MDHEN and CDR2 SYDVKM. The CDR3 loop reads CASSFRGGNSPLHF. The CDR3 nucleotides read TGTGCCAGCAGTTTCAGGGGTGGGAATTCACCCCTCCACTTT.

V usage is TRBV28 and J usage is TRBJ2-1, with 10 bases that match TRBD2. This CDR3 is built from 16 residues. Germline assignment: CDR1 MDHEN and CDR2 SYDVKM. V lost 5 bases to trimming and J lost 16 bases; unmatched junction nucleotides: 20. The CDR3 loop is CASSTRAGGPKGDVFF. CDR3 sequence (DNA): TGTGCCAGCAGTACCAGAGCGGGAGGGCCTAAGGGGGACGTCTTCTTC.

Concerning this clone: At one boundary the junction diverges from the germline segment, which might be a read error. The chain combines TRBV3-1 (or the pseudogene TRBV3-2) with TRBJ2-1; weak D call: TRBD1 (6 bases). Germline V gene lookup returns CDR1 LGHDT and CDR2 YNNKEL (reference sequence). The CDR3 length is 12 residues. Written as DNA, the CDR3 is TGTGCCAGCAGCCACTCTCAGGGGTTACGGATCTTC. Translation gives CASSHSQGLRIF.

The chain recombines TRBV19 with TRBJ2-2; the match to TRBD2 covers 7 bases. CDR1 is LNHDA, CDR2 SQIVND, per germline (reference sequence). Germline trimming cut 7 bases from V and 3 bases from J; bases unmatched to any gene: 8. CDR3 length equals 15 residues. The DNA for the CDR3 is TGTGCCAGTATGAGGGGAGGGATAGACACCGGGGAGCTGTTTTTT. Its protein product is CASMRGGIDTGELFF.

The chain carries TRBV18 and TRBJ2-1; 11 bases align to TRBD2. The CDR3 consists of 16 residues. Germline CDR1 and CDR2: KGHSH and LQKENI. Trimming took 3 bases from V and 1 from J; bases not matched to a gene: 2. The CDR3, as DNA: TGTGCCAGCTCACCCCTAGCGGGAGGTTCCTACAATGAGCAGTTCTTC. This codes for CASSPLAGGSYNEQFF.

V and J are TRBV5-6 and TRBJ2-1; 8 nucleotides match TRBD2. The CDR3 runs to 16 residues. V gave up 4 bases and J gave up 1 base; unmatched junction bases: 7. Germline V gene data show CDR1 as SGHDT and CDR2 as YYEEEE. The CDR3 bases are TGTGCCAGCAGCCCCAGCGGGAGCGTTTCCTACAATGAGCAGTTCTTC. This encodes CASSPSGSVSYNEQFF.

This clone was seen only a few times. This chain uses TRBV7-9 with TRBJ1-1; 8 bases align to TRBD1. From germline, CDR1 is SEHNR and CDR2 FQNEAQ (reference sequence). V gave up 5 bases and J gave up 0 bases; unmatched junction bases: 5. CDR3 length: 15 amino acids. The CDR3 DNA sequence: TGTGCCAGCAGCCCACGACAGGGGCTGAACACTGAAGCTTTCTTT. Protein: CASSPRQGLNTEAFF.

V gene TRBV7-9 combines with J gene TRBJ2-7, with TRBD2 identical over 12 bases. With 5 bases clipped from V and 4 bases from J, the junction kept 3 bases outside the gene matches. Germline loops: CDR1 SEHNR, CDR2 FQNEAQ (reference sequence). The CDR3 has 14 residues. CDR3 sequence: CASSRLAGEYEQYF. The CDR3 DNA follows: TGTGCCAGCAGCCGACTAGCGGGGGAATACGAGCAGTACTTC. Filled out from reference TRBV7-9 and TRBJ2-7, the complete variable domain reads DTGVSQNPRHKITKRGQNVTFRCDPISEHNRLYWYRQTLGQGPEFLTYFQNEAQLEKSRLLSDRFSAERPKGSFSTLEIQRTEQGDSAMYLCASSRLAGEYEQYFGPGTRLTVT.

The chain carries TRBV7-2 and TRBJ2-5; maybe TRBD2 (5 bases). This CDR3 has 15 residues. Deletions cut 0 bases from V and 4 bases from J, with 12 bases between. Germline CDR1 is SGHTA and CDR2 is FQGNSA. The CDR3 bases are TGTGCCAGCAGCTTAGCTTTGGGAGTCCGAGAGACCCAGTACTTC. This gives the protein CASSLALGVRETQYF. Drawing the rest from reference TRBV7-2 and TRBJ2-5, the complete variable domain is GAGVSQSPSNKVTEKGKDVELRCDPISGHTALYWYRQSLGQGLEFLIYFQGNSAPDKSGLPSDRFSAERTGGSVSTLTIQRTQQEDSAVYLCASSLALGVRETQYFGPGTRLLVL.

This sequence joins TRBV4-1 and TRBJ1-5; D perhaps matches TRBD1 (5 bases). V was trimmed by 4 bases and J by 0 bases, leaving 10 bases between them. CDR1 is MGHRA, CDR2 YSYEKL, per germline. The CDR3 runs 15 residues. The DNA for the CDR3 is TGCGCCAGCAGCCCCAGACAGCTTAGCAATCAGCCCCAGCATTTT. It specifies CASSPRQLSNQPQHF.

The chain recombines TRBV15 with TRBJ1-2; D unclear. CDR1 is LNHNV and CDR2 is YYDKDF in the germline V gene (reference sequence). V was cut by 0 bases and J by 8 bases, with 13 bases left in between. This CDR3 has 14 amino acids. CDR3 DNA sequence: TGTGCCACCAGCAGAGACGCAGAGGTTGGCGGCTACACCTTC. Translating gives CATSRDAEVGGYTF.

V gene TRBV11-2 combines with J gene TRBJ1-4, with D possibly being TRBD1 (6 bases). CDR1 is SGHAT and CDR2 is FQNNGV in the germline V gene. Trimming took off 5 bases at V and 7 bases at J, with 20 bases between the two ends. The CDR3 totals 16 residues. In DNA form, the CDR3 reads TGTGCCAGCAGCGCCTACCTAAGGGGGGGAAGTGAAAAACTGTTTTTT. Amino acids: CASSAYLRGGSEKLFF.

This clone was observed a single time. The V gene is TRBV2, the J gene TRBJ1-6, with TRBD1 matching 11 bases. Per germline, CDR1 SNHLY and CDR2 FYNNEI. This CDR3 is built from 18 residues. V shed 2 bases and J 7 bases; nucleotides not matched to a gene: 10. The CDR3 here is CASSESRTGGAKNSPLHF. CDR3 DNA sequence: TGTGCCAGCAGTGAAAGCCGGACAGGGGGCGCGAAAAATTCACCCCTCCACTTT.

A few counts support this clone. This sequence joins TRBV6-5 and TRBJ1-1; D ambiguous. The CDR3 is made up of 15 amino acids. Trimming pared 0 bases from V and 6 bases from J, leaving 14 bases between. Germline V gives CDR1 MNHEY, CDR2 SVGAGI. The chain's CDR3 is CASSYSAGWGAEAFF. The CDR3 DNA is TGTGCCAGCAGTTACTCCGCGGGGTGGGGAGCTGAAGCTTTCTTT.

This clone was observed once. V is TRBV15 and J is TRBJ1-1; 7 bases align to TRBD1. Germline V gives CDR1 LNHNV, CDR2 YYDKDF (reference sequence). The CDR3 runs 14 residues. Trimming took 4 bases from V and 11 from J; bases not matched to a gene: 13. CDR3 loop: CATSTDRDRVSAFF. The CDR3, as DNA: TGTGCCACCAGCACTGACCGGGACAGAGTGTCTGCTTTCTTT.

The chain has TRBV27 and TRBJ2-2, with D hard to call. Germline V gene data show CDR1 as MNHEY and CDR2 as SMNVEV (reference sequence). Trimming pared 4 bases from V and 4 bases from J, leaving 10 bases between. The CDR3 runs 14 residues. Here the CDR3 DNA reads TGTGCCAGCAGTTCAAAACGGGTCACCGGGGAGCTGTTTTTT. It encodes CASSSKRVTGELFF.